The rows below give T cell receptor beta chains drawn from one sample of a study of OX40 agonist ivuxolimab in advanced cancers. Sequenced by immunoSEQ multiplex PCR; TCRdb stores in-frame clones only, minus some. The profile shows tens of thousands of clones, around nine tenths of them singletons. Sequenced material: CD4+ or CD8+ T cells sorted from blood, taken in a trial of the OX40 agonist ivuxolimab. These TCRs come from an adult with an advanced solid tumor such as melanoma, head and neck, liver or kidney cancer. The CDR3 runs from the conserved cysteine through the conserved F or W. A D gene is named only where the DNA matches it firmly. The size entry is marked missing in some rows and otherwise reads once, few, many or a size class.

j_call clone_size v_call d_call cdr3_aa cdr3_nt
TRBJ2-7 . TRBV29-1 . CSVVEGTYEQYF TGCAGCGTTGTAGAGGGAACCTACGAGCAGTACTTC
TRBJ2-7 . TRBV7-3 TRBD2 CASSKESGGKYF TGTGCCAGCAGCAAAGAGTCGGGGGGGAAGTACTTC
TRBJ2-1 . TRBV4-1 TRBD2 CASSALAGGTLEQFF TGCGCCAGCAGCGCTCTAGCGGGGGGGACTCTTGAGCAGTTCTTC
TRBJ2-5 . TRBV13 . CASSSKETQYF TGTGCCAGCAGCTCCAAGGAGACCCAGTACTTC
TRBJ1-2 . TRBV29-1 TRBD1 CSVEDRDRSCGYTF TGCAGCGTTGAAGATAGGGACAGGTCCTGTGGCTACACCTTC
TRBJ2-3 . TRBV29-1 . CSVEGQGGLTDTQYF TGCAGCGTTGAAGGTCAAGGGGGACTCACAGATACGCAGTATTTT
TRBJ2-7 . TRBV10-2 TRBD2 CASSGMSSGGYEQYF TGCGCCAGCAGTGGTATGTCTAGCGGGGGTTACGAGCAGTACTTC
TRBJ1-5 . TRBV9 . CASSVGMRQDLGSNQPQHF TGTGCCAGCAGCGTAGGTATGAGACAGGACCTAGGTAGCAATCAGCCCCAGCATTTT
TRBJ1-1 . TRBV25-1 . CASSRGLNTEAFF TGTGCCAGCAGTCGGGGGTTGAACACTGAAGCTTTCTTT
TRBJ1-2 . TRBV10-3 TRBD1 CAITGTANYGYTF TGTGCCATCACCGGGACAGCTAACTATGGCTACACCTTC
TRBJ1-2 once TRBV5-8 . CASRPLGVYGYTF TGTGCCAGCAGACCCTTGGGGGTCTATGGCTACACCTTC
TRBJ1-2 . TRBV6-1 TRBD1 CANTQGAGGYTF TGTGCCAACACACAGGGGGCGGGTGGCTACACCTTC
TRBJ1-4 . TRBV29-1 . CSVITGKGEKLFF TGCAGCGTTATAACAGGGAAGGGGGAAAAACTGTTTTTT
TRBJ2-7 . TRBV11-2 TRBD1 CASSRVGQGVPTYEQYF TGTGCCAGCAGCCGAGTCGGACAGGGGGTACCGACCTACGAGCAGTACTTC
TRBJ2-7 . TRBV5-1 TRBD1 CASSLGGQVSYEQYF TGCGCCAGCAGCTTGGGAGGACAGGTATCCTACGAGCAGTACTTC
TRBJ1-5 . TRBV11-2 . CASSKVGGNQPQHF TGTGCCAGCAGCAAGGTGGGGGGGAATCAGCCCCAGCATTTT
TRBJ2-1 . TRBV9 . CASSLTGLGDNEQFF TGTGCCAGCAGCTTAACAGGGTTAGGAGACAATGAGCAGTTCTTC
TRBJ1-1 . TRBV5-4 . CASSLGSEAFF TGTGCCAGCAGCTTGGGGAGTGAAGCTTTCTTT
TRBJ2-1 . TRBV10-3 TRBD2 CATTDALKTSGGAGNEQFF TGTGCCACCACAGACGCCCTTAAGACTAGCGGGGGGGCAGGAAATGAGCAGTTCTTC
TRBJ2-7 . TRBV19 . CASTPGSTYEQYF TGTGCCAGTACCCCGGGGTCCACCTACGAGCAGTACTTC
TRBJ1-5 once TRBV28 . CASSSQGYGGSNQPQHF TGTGCCAGCAGTTCACAGGGATACGGGGGTAGCAATCAGCCCCAGCATTTT
TRBJ1-4 . TRBV5-8 TRBD1 CASSPDGTGSEKLFF TGTGCCAGCAGCCCGGACGGGACAGGTTCTGAAAAACTGTTTTTT
TRBJ2-3 . TRBV5-4 . CASSLLVGGPDTQYF TGTGCCAGCAGCTTGCTAGTGGGGGGGCCAGATACGCAGTATTTT
TRBJ2-3 . TRBV11-2 . CASSGTSPLRMTQYF TGTGCCAGCAGCGGAACTAGTCCCTTACGTATGACGCAGTATTTT
TRBJ2-6 . TRBV29-1 . CSVESGANVLTF TGCAGCGTTGAGTCTGGGGCCAACGTCCTGACTTTC
TRBJ1-1 . TRBV6-1 TRBD1 CASSESLGTANTEAFF TGTGCCAGCAGTGAATCCCTTGGGACAGCGAACACTGAAGCTTTCTTT
TRBJ1-5 . TRBV15 . CATSGGVIGNQPQHF TGTGCCACCAGCGGGGGGGTGATCGGCAATCAGCCCCAGCATTTT
TRBJ2-5 . TRBV19 . CAIKWGVIPQETQYF TGTGCTATAAAGTGGGGGGTTATTCCCCAAGAGACCCAGTACTTC
TRBJ1-2 . TRBV2 TRBD1 CASSEVAAGGLYGYTF TGTGCCAGCAGTGAAGTAGCGGCAGGGGGCTTATATGGCTACACCTTC
TRBJ2-3 . TRBV27 . CASGPGTRNLGSDTQYF TGTGCCAGCGGGCCCGGGACACGTAACTTAGGATCAGATACGCAGTATTTT
TRBJ1-2 . TRBV14 TRBD1 CASSQRRAGGNYGYTF TGTGCCAGCAGCCAGCGGAGGGCAGGGGGAAACTATGGCTACACCTTC
TRBJ1-5 . TRBV7-9 TRBD1 CASSLGTGGGQPQHF TGTGCCAGCAGCTTGGGGACAGGGGGCGGTCAGCCCCAGCATTTT
TRBJ2-2 . TRBV6-5 TRBD1 CASSYQTGEAGELFF TGTGCCAGCAGTTACCAAACAGGGGAAGCCGGGGAGCTGTTTTTT
TRBJ1-5 . TRBV7-9 . CASSSERTPGSPQHF TGTGCCAGCAGCTCCGAGCGTACACCGGGTAGTCCCCAGCATTTT
TRBJ1-1 few TRBV4-3 . CASSQDRGVGAFF TGCGCCAGCAGCCAAGATCGAGGGGTTGGAGCTTTCTTT
TRBJ1-1 . TRBV6-5 . CASRPGGTEAFF TGTGCCAGCAGGCCCGGGGGCACTGAAGCTTTCTTT
TRBJ1-3 . TRBV25-1 . CASRGHGLGNTIYF TGTGCCAGCAGGGGACATGGACTCGGAAACACCATATATTTT
TRBJ2-7 . TRBV25-1 TRBD2 CASSPSGATYEQYF TGTGCCAGCAGTCCAAGCGGGGCCACCTACGAGCAGTACTTC
TRBJ1-1 . TRBV7-6 . CASSYSGNTEAFF TGTGCCAGCAGCTATTCAGGGAATACTGAAGCTTTCTTT
TRBJ1-1 . TRBV4-1 TRBD1 CASTKGLGQVPTEAFF TGCGCCAGCACTAAAGGGCTGGGACAGGTCCCCACTGAAGCTTTCTTT
TRBJ2-1 few TRBV11-2 TRBD2 CASSALTSGAYNEQFF TGTGCCAGCAGCGCATTGACTAGCGGAGCCTACAATGAGCAGTTCTTC
TRBJ2-6 . TRBV21-1 . CASSAHVATTKSVQQSRANVLTF TGTGCCAGCAGCGCTCACGTAGCTACAACAAAGTCGGTACAACAAAGTCGGGCCAACGTCCTGACTTTC
TRBJ2-2 . TRBV13 TRBD2 CASSLAGGLDGELFF TGTGCCAGCAGTCTAGCGGGGGGGCTGGACGGGGAGCTGTTTTTT
TRBJ2-5 . TRBV15 . CATSRAWETQYF TGTGCCACCAGCAGAGCGTGGGAGACCCAGTACTTC
TRBJ2-5 . TRBV5-4 . CASTPADYPLETQYF TGTGCCAGCACCCCCGCCGACTACCCGCTAGAGACCCAGTACTTC
TRBJ1-2 . TRBV4-1 TRBD1 CASSHGQGTNYGYTF TGCGCCAGCAGCCACGGACAGGGGACAAACTATGGCTACACCTTC
TRBJ1-4 . TRBV13 TRBD1 CASSNTGEGREKLFF TGTGCCAGCAGCAACACAGGGGAGGGTCGTGAAAAACTGTTTTTT
TRBJ2-5 . TRBV27 TRBD1 CASSLLGQGQETQYF TGTGCCAGCAGTTTATTAGGACAGGGGCAAGAGACCCAGTACTTC
TRBJ1-1 . TRBV6-5 TRBD1 CASSYRRGQGSSEAFF TGTGCCAGCAGCTACAGACGGGGACAGGGTTCGTCTGAAGCTTTCTTT
TRBJ2-7 . TRBV7-9 . CASSPSGRGIVSYEQYF TGTGCCAGCAGCCCATCAGGACGGGGGATTGTCTCCTACGAGCAGTACTTC
TRBJ2-6 . TRBV11-2 TRBD1 CASSPGTEILSGANVLTF TGTGCCAGCAGCCCTGGGACAGAAATCCTCTCTGGGGCCAACGTCCTGACTTTC
TRBJ2-3 . TRBV28 . CASSLIRGYSTDTQYF TGTGCCAGCAGTTTGATTCGGGGGTATAGCACAGATACGCAGTATTTT
TRBJ2-2 . TRBV5-6 TRBD1 CASSLSGGAGTGELFF TGTGCCAGCAGCTTATCAGGGGGCGCCGGCACCGGGGAGCTGTTTTTT
TRBJ2-3 . TRBV6-5 . CASSPGDTQYF TGTGCCAGCAGCCCTGGGGATACGCAGTATTTT
TRBJ2-1 . TRBV27 TRBD1 CASSQGGGEQFF TGTGCCAGCAGCCAAGGGGGCGGTGAGCAGTTCTTC
TRBJ2-7 . TRBV11-2 . CASSPGSVEQYF TGTGCCAGCAGCCCAGGGTCGGTTGAGCAGTACTTC
TRBJ2-1 . TRBV9 TRBD2 CASSVFRAGLDPNEQFF TGTGCCAGCAGCGTTTTTAGGGCGGGACTAGACCCAAATGAGCAGTTCTTC
TRBJ2-3 . TRBV27 . CASSPLGPPGDTQYF TGTGCCAGCAGTCCCCTGGGACCTCCGGGGGATACGCAGTATTTT